This is a list of T cell receptor beta chains from one sample in a study of blood T cell repertoires in COVID-19. Sequencing used immunoSEQ multiplex PCR; TCRdb keeps in-frame clones, though not all of them. This sample yields 75,000 to 100,000 clones, of which roughly 90% are seen a single time; more than 5.5% belongs to the top ten. The sample comprised peripheral blood. The source of these receptors is an older man with acute or convalescent COVID-19. Both conserved end residues are part of each CDR3. A D gene is named only where the DNA matches it firmly. Rows give clone size only sometimes, using once, few, many, or a class for an expanded clone.

d_call,v_call,clone_size,cdr3_length,j_call,cdr3_nt,cdr3_aa
.,TRBV3-1/TRBV3-2,.,17,TRBJ2-1,TGTGCCAGCAGCCAAGCGAAACTAGCATTGTCCTACAATGAGCAGTTCTTC,CASSQAKLALSYNEQFF
.,TRBV4-1,.,15,TRBJ2-7,TGCGCCAGCAGCCTACTGCAGGGGAGCTCCTACGAGCAGTACTTC,CASSLLQGSSYEQYF
TRBD2,TRBV5-4,few,15,TRBJ2-7,TGTGCCAGCAGCCCCGGGACTAGCGGGACCTACGAGCAGTACTTC,CASSPGTSGTYEQYF
.,TRBV5-5,.,16,TRBJ2-2,TGTGCCAGCAGCTTGGCCCCCCCAGGGGTCACCGGGGAGCTGTTTTTT,CASSLAPPGVTGELFF
.,TRBV5-4,.,14,TRBJ1-2,TGTGCCAGCACCCTGGGCGGACAGTTCTATGGCTACACCTTC,CASTLGGQFYGYTF
.,TRBV25-1,.,15,TRBJ2-1,TGTGCCAGCAGTGAATTGTGGTCGGCGGGGGCTGAGCAGTTCTTC,CASSELWSAGAEQFF
.,TRBV5-1,.,14,TRBJ2-5,TGCGCCAGCAGCTCGATAGATCCCCAAGAGACCCAGTACTTC,CASSSIDPQETQYF
TRBD1,TRBV27,once,14,TRBJ1-6,TGTGCCAGCAGATGGACAGGGGATAATTCACCCCTCCACTTT,CASRWTGDNSPLHF
TRBD2,TRBV7-9,.,19,TRBJ2-1,TGTGCCAGCAGCTTATCCCTAGCGGGAGTACGGGGCTCCTACAATGAGCAGTTCTTC,CASSLSLAGVRGSYNEQFF
TRBD2,TRBV2,.,15,TRBJ2-7,TGTGCCAGCAGTGAAGTGGGAGCGGGAGCATACGAGCAGTACTTC,CASSEVGAGAYEQYF
.,TRBV5-6,many,15,TRBJ2-5,TGTGCCAGCAGCTTTTACCAGGGGCGGTTTGAGACCCAGTACTTC,CASSFYQGRFETQYF
TRBD1,TRBV28,.,14,TRBJ1-2,TGTGCCAGCAGTTTAGGGGACAGGTCTCAGGGCTACACCTTC,CASSLGDRSQGYTF
TRBD1,TRBV27,once,17,TRBJ1-1,TGTGCCAGCAGTTTAGAATACCGGGACAGGGGGCTCCCTGTAGCTTTCTTT,CASSLEYRDRGLPVAFF
.,TRBV28,.,16,TRBJ1-2,TGTGCCAGCAACACTTGGGGGGACGGTGGAGGCGATGGCTACACCTTC,CASNTWGDGGGDGYTF
TRBD1,TRBV20-1,.,15,TRBJ2-7,TGCAGTGCTAGTGGAGACAGGGTCTTAGACAGCGAGCAGTACTTC,CSASGDRVLDSEQYF
.,TRBV12-5,.,13,TRBJ2-3,TGTGCTAGCAGTTTGTCGGGGACAGATACGCAGTATTTT,CASSLSGTDTQYF
.,TRBV29-1,.,14,TRBJ1-5,TGCAGCGTTGCTGTGGGAGGAGGCAATCAGCCCCAGCATTTT,CSVAVGGGNQPQHF
.,TRBV10-3,.,15,TRBJ2-6,TGTGCCATCAGTGAGTCGTCAGGGACAGCCAACGTCCTGACTTTC,CAISESSGTANVLTF
TRBD1,TRBV5-5,.,18,TRBJ2-3,TGTGCCAGCAGCTTGGCCGGAGGGACAGGGGGCGTGACAGATACGCAGTATTTT,CASSLAGGTGGVTDTQYF
TRBD1,TRBV5-4,.,16,TRBJ2-2,TGTGCCAGCAGCATTTTCAGGGGGCTGGGGACCGGGGAGCTGTTTTTT,CASSIFRGLGTGELFF
TRBD1,TRBV29-1,.,13,TRBJ1-5,TGCAGCGTTGGGGGACAGTTCGGTCAGCCCCAGCATTTT,CSVGGQFGQPQHF
TRBD1,TRBV7-2,.,13,TRBJ1-2,TGTGCCAGCAGCTTGGGACAGAACTATGGCTACACCTTC,CASSLGQNYGYTF
.,TRBV28,.,16,TRBJ2-2,TGTGCCAGCAGTCCCCCCGGCGGGATCAACACCGGGGAGCTGTTTTTT,CASSPPGGINTGELFF
.,TRBV27,few,13,TRBJ1-3,TGTGCCAGCAGTTTGCTATCTGGAAACACCATATATTTT,CASSLLSGNTIYF